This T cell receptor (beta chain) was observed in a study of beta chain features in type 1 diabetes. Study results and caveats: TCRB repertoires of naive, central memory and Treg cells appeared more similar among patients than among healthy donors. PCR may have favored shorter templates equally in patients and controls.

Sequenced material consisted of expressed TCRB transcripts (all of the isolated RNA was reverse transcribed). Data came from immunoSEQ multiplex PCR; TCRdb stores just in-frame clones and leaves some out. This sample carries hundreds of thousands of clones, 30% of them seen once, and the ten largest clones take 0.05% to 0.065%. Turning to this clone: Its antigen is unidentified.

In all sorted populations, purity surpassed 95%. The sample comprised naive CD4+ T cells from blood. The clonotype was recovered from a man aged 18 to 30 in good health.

CDR3 nucleotides: TGTGCCATCAGGCCAAAGGGACAGGAGAACACTGAAGCTTTCTTT. It encodes CAIRPKGQENTEAFF. The rearrangement uses TRBV10-3 and TRBJ1-1; the match to TRBD1 covers 8 bases. Trimming cost V 6 bases and J 1 base; bases outside gene matches: 7. The germline CDR1 and CDR2 sequences are ENHRY and SYGVKD. This CDR3 is built from 15 residues.